These 16 T cell receptor beta chains originate from one sample sequenced in a study of OX40 agonist ivuxolimab in advanced cancers. Clones were read by immunoSEQ multiplex PCR, and TCRdb kept only the in-frame ones, dropping some. Among some 83,000 clones listed, approximately 86% were seen once. Sequenced material: CD4+ or CD8+ T cells sorted from blood, taken in a trial of the OX40 agonist ivuxolimab. The receptors were gathered from an adult with an advanced solid tumor such as melanoma, head and neck, liver or kidney cancer.

V usage is TRBV19 and J usage is TRBJ2-4, with D possibly called TRBD1 or TRBD2 (5 bases each). This CDR3 spans 17 amino acids. From germline, CDR1 is LNHDA and CDR2 SQIVND (reference sequence). Between the trimmed V and J ends, which lost 3 bases and 2 bases, there was a span of 17 bases. CDR3 coding DNA: TGTGCCAGTAGTATTGCCTCTGGGGGAATTACCAAAAACATTCAGTACTTC. Its protein product is CASSIASGGITKNIQYF.

The table lists this clone with a count of one. V usage is TRBV7-9 and J usage is TRBJ1-2; 10 bases map to TRBD1. The ends lost 5 bases at V and 6 bases at J; junction bases unmatched: 9. CDR1 SEHNR and CDR2 FQNEAQ come from the germline V gene (reference sequence). The CDR3 extends over 15 amino acids. The CDR3 protein is CASSQSGDRGDGYTF. Here the CDR3 DNA reads TGTGCCAGCAGCCAATCGGGGGACAGGGGAGATGGCTACACCTTC.

V gene TRBV5-1 combines with J gene TRBJ2-5; D is undetermined. The V gene lost 4 bases and the J gene lost 5 bases, with 21 bases spanning the gap. The CDR3 has 16 amino acids. Germline V CDR1 and CDR2: SGHRS, YFSETQ. CDR3 sequence reads: CASSKTQDSRLETQYF. The CDR3 DNA reads as TGCGCCAGCAGCAAAACCCAAGACTCAAGGCTCGAGACCCAGTACTTC.

V is TRBV7-8 and J is TRBJ1-1; D remains ambiguous. The CDR3 is 13 amino acids. The V and J ends lost 1 base and 10 bases respectively, with 13 bases between them. Germline CDR1 is SGHVS and CDR2 is FQNEAQ. The CDR3 DNA follows: TGTGCCAGCAGCTTAGGACGGGCGGATGGAGCTTTCTTT. This sequence encodes CASSLGRADGAFF. The variable domain in full, with the rest retrieved from reference TRBV7-8 and TRBJ1-1, is GAGVSQSPRYKVAKRGQDVALRCDPISGHVSLFWYQQALGQGPEFLTYFQNEAQLDKSGLPSDRFFAERPEGSVSTLKIQRTQQEDSAVYLCASSLGRADGAFFGQGTRLTVV.

The chain carries TRBV10-3 and TRBJ2-7; 12 bases map to TRBD2. CDR1 is ENHRY and CDR2 is SYGVKD in the germline V gene. V trimming: 2 bases; J trimming: 1 base; junction bases outside the gene matches: 3. The CDR3 totals 16 residues. The CDR3 region is CAISETTSGRSYEQYF. The CDR3 region has the DNA TGTGCCATCAGTGAGACTACTAGCGGGAGGTCCTACGAGCAGTACTTC.

This clone has more than one count but fewer than ten. V gene TRBV9 combines with J gene TRBJ2-3, with 12 bases matching TRBD2. The germline V gene has CDR1 SGDLS and CDR2 YYNGEE. The V segment lost 1 base and the J segment 2 bases; nucleotides outside the gene matches: 5. The CDR3 runs 17 residues. CDR3 in DNA: TGTGCCAGCAGCGTACGTGGACTAGCGGGACTCACAGATACGCAGTATTTT. Translated, it gives CASSVRGLAGLTDTQYF.

This chain uses TRBV11-2 with TRBJ1-4; TRBD1 might be the D (6 bases). The CDR3 extends over 15 amino acids. Germline CDR1 and CDR2: SGHAT and FQNNGV. V was trimmed by 1 base and J by 4 bases, leaving 10 bases between them. The CDR3, as DNA: TGTGCCAGCAGCTTAGGGACAGAAGATAATGAAAAACTGTTTTTT. This translates into CASSLGTEDNEKLFF.

In the case of this clone: Its ends do not fully match the called genes, so a read error is possible. The chain carries TRBV7-6 and TRBJ2-5, with 8 nucleotides matching TRBD1. The germline gives CDR1 SGHVS, CDR2 FNYEAQ. The CDR3 runs 15 residues. CDR3 residues: CAGSSGQGASETQYF. The DNA of the CDR3 is TGTGCCGGCAGCTCTGGACAGGGAGCATCAGAGACCCAGTACTTC. Complete variable domain (other parts from reference TRBV7-6 and TRBJ2-5): GAGVSQSPRYKVTKRGQDVALRCDPISGHVSLYWYRQALGQGPEFLTYFNYEAQQDKSGLPNDRFSAERPEGSISTLTIQRTEQRDSAMYRCAGSSGQGASETQYFGPGTRLLVL.

The chain is built from TRBV7-9 and TRBJ1-1, with TRBD1 matching over 7 bases. CDR3 length: 17 residues. V lost 5 bases, J lost 5 bases, and 17 bases stayed unmatched. Germline V CDR1 and CDR2: SEHNR, FQNEAQ (reference sequence). CDR3 in DNA: TGTGCCAGCAGCCCAAGCCACTCCAACAGGGGATGGACTGAAGCTTTCTTT. Translating gives CASSPSHSNRGWTEAFF.

The chain links TRBV10-1 to TRBJ1-3, with D possibly being TRBD1 (5 bases). Trimming removed 0 bases from V and 2 bases from J, with 8 bases in between. The germline gives CDR1 WNHNN, CDR2 SYGVQD (reference sequence). This CDR3 is built from 15 residues. The CDR3 nucleotides are TGCGCCAGCAGTGAGTCGGGGCTACCTGGAAACACCATATATTTT. It codes for CASSESGLPGNTIYF.

The chain links TRBV6-6 to TRBJ1-6; 10 bases agree with TRBD1. This CDR3 spans 15 amino acids. Looked up from germline, CDR1 is MNHNY and CDR2 is SVGAGI (reference sequence). Trimming at V came to 7 bases and at J to 8 bases, leaving 8 bases not matched to a gene. The CDR3: CASTRLGTGDSPLHF. The CDR3 region has the DNA TGTGCCAGCACGCGGTTGGGGACAGGGGATTCACCCCTCCACTTT.

The rearrangement links TRBV28 to TRBJ2-4; D remains ambiguous. The germline V and J ends were trimmed by 3 bases and 1 base, with 13 bases remaining between them. Per germline, CDR1 MDHEN and CDR2 SYDVKM. The CDR3 has 16 amino acids. The CDR3 here is CASSLYSEYAKNIQYF. DNA of the CDR3: TGTGCCAGCAGTTTGTACTCCGAATATGCCAAAAACATTCAGTACTTC.

The V gene is TRBV7-6, the J gene TRBJ1-1; D call uncertain. This CDR3 contains 15 residues. Germline values: CDR1 SGHVS, CDR2 FNYEAQ. V shed 1 base and J shed 1 base, with 10 bases lying between them. The CDR3 region has the DNA TGTGCCAGCAGCTTAGACGTGACTGGGAACACTGAAGCTTTCTTT. It yields the protein CASSLDVTGNTEAFF.

The chain recombines TRBV14 with TRBJ2-5; the match to TRBD1 covers 10 bases. The V segment lost 6 bases and the J segment 5 bases; nucleotides outside the gene matches: 9. This CDR3 has 15 amino acids. The germline gives CDR1 SGHDN, CDR2 FVKESK. The CDR3 loop reads CASSPGTGVWETQYF. In nucleotides, the CDR3 is TGTGCCAGCAGTCCCGGGACAGGGGTTTGGGAGACCCAGTACTTC.

This clone is classed as medium-sized (0.01 to 0.1%). This chain joins TRBV19 and TRBJ2-1, with 9 nucleotides matching TRBD2. The CDR3 covers 15 residues. Germline V gene lookup returns CDR1 LNHDA and CDR2 SQIVND (reference sequence). Trimming removed 2 bases from V and 3 bases from J; junction bases left unmatched: 2. The CDR3 is CASSIWTSDYNEQFF. The CDR3 DNA is TGTGCCAGTAGTATATGGACTAGCGACTACAATGAGCAGTTCTTC.

This clone was recorded once. V and J are TRBV5-8 and TRBJ1-6; a possible D gene is TRBD1 (6 bases). There are 14 residues in the CDR3. V shed 6 bases and J shed 4 bases, with 11 bases lying between them. The germline gives CDR1 SGHTS, CDR2 YDEGEE. CDR3: CASTIGQYNSPLHF. The DNA of the CDR3 is TGTGCCAGCACCATTGGACAGTATAATTCACCCCTCCACTTT.